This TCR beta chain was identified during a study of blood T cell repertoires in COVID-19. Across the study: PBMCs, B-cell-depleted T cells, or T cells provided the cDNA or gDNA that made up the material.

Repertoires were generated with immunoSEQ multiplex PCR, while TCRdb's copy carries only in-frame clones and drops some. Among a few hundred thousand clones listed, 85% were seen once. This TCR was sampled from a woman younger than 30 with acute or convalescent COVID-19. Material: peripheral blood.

DNA for the CDR3: TGTGCCAGTAGTCCCTGGACAGGGGCGGTAACTGAAGCTTTCTTT. Translating it yields CASSPWTGAVTEAFF. The chain combines TRBV19 with TRBJ1-1, with TRBD1 matching over 9 bases. Germline CDR1 reads LNHDA; CDR2 reads SQIVND (reference sequence). The CDR3 runs 15 residues. Unmatched junction bases numbered 9, after V lost 5 bases and J lost 5 bases.